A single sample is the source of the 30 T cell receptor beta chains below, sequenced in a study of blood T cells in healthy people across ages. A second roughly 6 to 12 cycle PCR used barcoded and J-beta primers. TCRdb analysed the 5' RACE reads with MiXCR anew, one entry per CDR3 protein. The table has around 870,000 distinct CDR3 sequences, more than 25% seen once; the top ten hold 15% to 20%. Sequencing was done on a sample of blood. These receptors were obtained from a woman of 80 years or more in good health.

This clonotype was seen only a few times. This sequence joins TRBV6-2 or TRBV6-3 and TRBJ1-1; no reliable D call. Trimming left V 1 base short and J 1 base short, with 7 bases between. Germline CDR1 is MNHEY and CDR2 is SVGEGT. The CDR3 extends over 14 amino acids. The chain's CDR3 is CASSYYSSNTEAFF. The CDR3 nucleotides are TGTGCCAGCAGTTACTACAGCTCGAACACTGAAGCTTTCTTT.

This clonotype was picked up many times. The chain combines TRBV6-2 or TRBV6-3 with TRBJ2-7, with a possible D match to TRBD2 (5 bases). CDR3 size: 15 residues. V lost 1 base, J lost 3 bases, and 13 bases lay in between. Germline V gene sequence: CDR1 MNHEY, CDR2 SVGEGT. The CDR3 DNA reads TGTGCCAGCAGTTACTACCGAAGTCGGGACTACGAGCAGTACTTC. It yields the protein CASSYYRSRDYEQYF.

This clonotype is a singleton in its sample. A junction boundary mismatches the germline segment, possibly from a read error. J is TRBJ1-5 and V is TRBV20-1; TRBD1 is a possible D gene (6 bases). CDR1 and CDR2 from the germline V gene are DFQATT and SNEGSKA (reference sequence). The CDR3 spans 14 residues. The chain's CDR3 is CSVREGGSNQPQHF. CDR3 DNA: TGCAGTGTTAGAGAAGGGGGGAGCAATCAGCCCCAGCATTTT.

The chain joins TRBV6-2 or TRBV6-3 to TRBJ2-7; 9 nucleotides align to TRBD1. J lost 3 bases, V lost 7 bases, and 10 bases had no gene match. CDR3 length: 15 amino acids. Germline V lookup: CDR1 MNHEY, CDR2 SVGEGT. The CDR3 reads CASNRAGTGFYEQYF. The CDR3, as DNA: TGTGCCAGCAACCGCGCCGGGACAGGGTTCTACGAGCAGTACTTC.

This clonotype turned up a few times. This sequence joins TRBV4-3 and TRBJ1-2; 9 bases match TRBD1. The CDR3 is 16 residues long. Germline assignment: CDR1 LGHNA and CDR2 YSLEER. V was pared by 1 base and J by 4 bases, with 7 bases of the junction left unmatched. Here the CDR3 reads CASSQAGTGRIYGYTF. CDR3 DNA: TGCGCCAGCAGCCAAGCGGGGACAGGGCGAATCTATGGCTACACCTTC.

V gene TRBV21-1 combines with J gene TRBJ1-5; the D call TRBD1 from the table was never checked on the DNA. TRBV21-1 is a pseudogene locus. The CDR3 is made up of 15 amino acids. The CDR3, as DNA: TGTGCCAGCTACCGGGACAGGGGGCGGAATCAGCCCCAGCATTTT. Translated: CASYRDRGRNQPQHF.

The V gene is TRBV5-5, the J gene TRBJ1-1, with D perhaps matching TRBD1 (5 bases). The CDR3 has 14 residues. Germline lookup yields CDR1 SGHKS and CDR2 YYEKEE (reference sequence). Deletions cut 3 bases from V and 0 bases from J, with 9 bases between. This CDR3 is CASSSQVMNTEAFF. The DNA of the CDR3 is TGTGCCAGCAGCTCACAGGTTATGAACACTGAAGCTTTCTTT.

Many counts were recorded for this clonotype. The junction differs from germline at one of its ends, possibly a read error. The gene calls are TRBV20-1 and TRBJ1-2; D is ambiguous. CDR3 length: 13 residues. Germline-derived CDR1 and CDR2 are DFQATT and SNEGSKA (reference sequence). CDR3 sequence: CSARGTANYGYTF. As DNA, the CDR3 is TGCAGTGCCAGAGGAACAGCTAACTATGGCTACACCTTC.

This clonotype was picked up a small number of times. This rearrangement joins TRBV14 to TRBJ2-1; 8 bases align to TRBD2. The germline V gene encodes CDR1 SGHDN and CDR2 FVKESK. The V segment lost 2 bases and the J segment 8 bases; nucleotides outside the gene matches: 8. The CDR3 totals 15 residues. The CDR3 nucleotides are TGTGCCAGCAGCCAACAGCGGGGGATTTCCCATGAGCAGTTCTTC. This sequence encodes CASSQQRGISHEQFF.

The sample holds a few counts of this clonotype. CDR3 sequence reads: CATSRDRDQETQFF. The CDR3 coding sequence is TGTGCCACCAGCAGAGACAGGGACCAAGAGACCCAGTTCTTC. The chain is built from TRBV15 and TRBJ2-5; D is tentatively TRBD1 or TRBD2 (5 bases each). The end of the DNA aligns better with TRBJ2-1, so the J call may be wrong. This CDR3 region has 14 residues. Germline V gives CDR1 LNHNV, CDR2 YYDKDF (reference sequence).

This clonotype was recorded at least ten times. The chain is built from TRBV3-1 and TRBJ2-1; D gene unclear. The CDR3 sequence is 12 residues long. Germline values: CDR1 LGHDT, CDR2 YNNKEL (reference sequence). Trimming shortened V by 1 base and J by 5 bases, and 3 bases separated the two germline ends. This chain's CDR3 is CASSQGHNEQFF. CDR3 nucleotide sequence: TGTGCCAGCAGCCAAGGGCACAATGAGCAGTTCTTC.

CDR3 bases: TGTGCCAGCAGCTTAGATTTGGGACCAAGGGAGCTGTTTTTT. It encodes CASSLDLGPRELFF. This chain links TRBV7-9 with TRBJ2-2; either TRBD1 or TRBD2 may supply D (5 bases each). Germline V gene data show CDR1 as SEHNR and CDR2 as FQNEAQ (reference sequence). CDR3 size: 14 residues. V was trimmed by 1 base and J by 9 bases, leaving 12 bases between them.

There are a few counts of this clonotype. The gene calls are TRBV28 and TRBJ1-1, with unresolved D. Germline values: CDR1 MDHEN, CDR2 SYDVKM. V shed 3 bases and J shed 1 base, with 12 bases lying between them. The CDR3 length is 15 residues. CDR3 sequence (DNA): TGTGCCAGCAGTTTCCCTGGGCGGTCGAACACTGAAGCTTTCTTT. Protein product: CASSFPGRSNTEAFF. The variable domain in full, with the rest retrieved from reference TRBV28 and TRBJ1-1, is DVKVTQSSRYLVKRTGEKVFLECVQDMDHENMFWYRQDPGLGLRLIYFSYDVKMKEKGDIPEGYSVSREKKERFSLILESASTNQTSMYLCASSFPGRSNTEAFFGQGTRLTVV.

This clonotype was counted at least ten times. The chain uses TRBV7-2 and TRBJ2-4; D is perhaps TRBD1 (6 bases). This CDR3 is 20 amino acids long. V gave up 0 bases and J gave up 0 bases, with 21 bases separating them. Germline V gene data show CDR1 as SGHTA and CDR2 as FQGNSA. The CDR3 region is CASSLAYPGQTFAAKNIQYF. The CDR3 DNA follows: TGTGCCAGCAGCTTAGCATACCCGGGACAAACTTTCGCAGCCAAAAACATTCAGTACTTC.

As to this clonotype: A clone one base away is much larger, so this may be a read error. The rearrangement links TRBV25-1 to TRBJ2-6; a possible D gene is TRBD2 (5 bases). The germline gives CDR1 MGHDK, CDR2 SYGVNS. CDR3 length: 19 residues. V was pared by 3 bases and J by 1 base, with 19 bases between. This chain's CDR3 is CASSETIGGWRSGANVLTF. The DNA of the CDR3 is TGTGCCAGCAGTGAGACCATCGGCGGGTGGAGGTCTGGGGCCAACGTCCTGACTTTC.

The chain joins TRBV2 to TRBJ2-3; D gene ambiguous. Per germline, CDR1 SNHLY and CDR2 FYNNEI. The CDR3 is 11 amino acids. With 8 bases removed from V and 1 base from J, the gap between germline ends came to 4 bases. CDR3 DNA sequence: TGTGCCAGCGAACGCACAGATACGCAGTATTTT. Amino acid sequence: CASERTDTQYF.

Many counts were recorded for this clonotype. In DNA, the CDR3 is TGTGCCAGCAGCGTAGCAGGGGTTGGGGCCAACGTCCTGACTTTC. Its protein product is CASSVAGVGANVLTF. The chain links TRBV9 to TRBJ2-6; D possibly corresponds to TRBD1 (6 bases). This CDR3 region has 15 residues. V gave up 0 bases and J gave up 3 bases, with 7 bases separating them. The germline V gene encodes CDR1 SGDLS and CDR2 YYNGEE. Supplemented by reference TRBV9 and TRBJ2-6, the full variable domain reads DSGVTQTPKHLITATGQRVTLRCSPRSGDLSVYWYQQSLDQGLQFLIQYYNGEERAKGNILERFSAQQFPDLHSELNLSSLELGDSALYFCASSVAGVGANVLTFGAGSRLTVL.

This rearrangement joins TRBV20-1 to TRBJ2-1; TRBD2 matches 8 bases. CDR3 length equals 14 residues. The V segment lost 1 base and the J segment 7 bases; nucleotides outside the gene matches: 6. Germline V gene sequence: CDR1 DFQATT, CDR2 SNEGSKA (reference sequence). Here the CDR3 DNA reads TGCAGTGCTAGAGCGGGGGGGCAAGGAAATGAGCAGTTCTTC. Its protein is CSARAGGQGNEQFF.

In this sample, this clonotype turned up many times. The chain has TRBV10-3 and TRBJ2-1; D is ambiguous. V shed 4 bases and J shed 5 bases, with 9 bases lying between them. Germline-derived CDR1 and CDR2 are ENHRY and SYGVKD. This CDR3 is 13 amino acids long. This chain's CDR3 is CAISAPSHNEQFF. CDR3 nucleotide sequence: TGTGCCATCAGTGCCCCTTCGCACAATGAGCAGTTCTTC.

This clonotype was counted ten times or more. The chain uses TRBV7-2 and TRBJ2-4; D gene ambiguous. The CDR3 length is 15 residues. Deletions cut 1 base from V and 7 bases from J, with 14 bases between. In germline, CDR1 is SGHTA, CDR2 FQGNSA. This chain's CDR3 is CASSLEAVPGNIQYF. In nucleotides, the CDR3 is TGTGCCAGCAGCTTAGAGGCTGTCCCTGGGAACATTCAGTACTTC.

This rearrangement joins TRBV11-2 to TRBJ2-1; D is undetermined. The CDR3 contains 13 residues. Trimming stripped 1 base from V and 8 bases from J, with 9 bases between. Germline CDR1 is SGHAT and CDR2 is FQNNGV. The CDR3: CASSLGSLDEQFF. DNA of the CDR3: TGTGCCAGCAGCTTAGGATCCTTGGATGAGCAGTTCTTC.

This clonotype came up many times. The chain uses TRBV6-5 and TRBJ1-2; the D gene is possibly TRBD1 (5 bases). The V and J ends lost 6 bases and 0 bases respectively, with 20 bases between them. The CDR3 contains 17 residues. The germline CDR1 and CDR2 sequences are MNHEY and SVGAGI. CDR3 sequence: CASRPTGTTFTNYGYTF. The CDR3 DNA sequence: TGTGCCAGCAGGCCCACCGGGACGACGTTTACTAACTATGGCTACACCTTC.

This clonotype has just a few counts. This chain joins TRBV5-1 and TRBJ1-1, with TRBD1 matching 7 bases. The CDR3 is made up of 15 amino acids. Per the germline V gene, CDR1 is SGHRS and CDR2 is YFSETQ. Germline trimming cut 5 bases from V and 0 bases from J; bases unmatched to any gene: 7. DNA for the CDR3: TGCGCCAGCAGACTCGCCGGGACAGTGAACACTGAAGCTTTCTTT. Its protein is CASRLAGTVNTEAFF. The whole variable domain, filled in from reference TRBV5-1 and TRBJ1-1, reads KAGVTQTPRYLIKTRGQQVTLSCSPISGHRSVSWYQQTPGQGLQFLFEYFSETQRNKGNFPGRFSGRQFSNSRSEMNVSTLELGDSALYLCASRLAGTVNTEAFFGQGTRLTVV.

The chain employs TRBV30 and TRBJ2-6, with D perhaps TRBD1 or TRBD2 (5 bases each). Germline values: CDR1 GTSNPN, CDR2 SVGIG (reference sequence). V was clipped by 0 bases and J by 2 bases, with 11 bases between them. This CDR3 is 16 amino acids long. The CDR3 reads CAWSVQGRAGANVLTF. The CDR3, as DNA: TGTGCCTGGAGTGTCCAGGGACGGGCTGGGGCCAACGTCCTGACTTTC.

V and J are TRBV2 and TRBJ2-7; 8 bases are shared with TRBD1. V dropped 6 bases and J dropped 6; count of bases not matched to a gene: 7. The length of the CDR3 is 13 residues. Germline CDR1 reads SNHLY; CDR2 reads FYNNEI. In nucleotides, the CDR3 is TGTGCCAGCAGGACAGGGGTATGGGGCGAGCAGTACTTC. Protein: CASRTGVWGEQYF.

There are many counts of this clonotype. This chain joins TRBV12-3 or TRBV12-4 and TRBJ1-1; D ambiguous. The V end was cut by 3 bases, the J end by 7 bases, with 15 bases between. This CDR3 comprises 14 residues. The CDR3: CASSFIEIRGEAFF. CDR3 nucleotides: TGTGCCAGCAGTTTTATCGAGATTCGGGGTGAAGCTTTCTTT.

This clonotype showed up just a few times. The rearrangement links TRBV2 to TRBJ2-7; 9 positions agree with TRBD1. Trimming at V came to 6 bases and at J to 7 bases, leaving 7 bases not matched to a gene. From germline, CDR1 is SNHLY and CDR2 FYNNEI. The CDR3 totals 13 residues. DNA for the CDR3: TGTGCCAGCAGACCGGGGACAGGGAAGGAGCAGTACTTC. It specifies CASRPGTGKEQYF.

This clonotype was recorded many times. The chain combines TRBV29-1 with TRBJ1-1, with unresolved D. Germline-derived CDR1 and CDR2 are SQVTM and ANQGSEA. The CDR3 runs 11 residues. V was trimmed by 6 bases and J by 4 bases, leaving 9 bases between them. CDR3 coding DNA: TGCAGCGTCCAGGTTGTCACTGAAGCTTTCTTT. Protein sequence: CSVQVVTEAFF.

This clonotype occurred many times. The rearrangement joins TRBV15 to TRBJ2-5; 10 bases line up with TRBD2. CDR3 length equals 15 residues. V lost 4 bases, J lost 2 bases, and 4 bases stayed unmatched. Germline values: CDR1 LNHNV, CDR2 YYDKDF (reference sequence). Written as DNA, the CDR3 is TGTGCCACCAGCAAGGGGACTAGCGTGCAAGAGACCCAGTACTTC. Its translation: CATSKGTSVQETQYF.

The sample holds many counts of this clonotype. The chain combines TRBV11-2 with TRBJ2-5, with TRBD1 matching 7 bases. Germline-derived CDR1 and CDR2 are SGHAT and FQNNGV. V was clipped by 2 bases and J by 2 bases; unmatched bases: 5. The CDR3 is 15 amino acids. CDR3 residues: CASSLNPTGQETQYF. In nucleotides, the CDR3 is TGTGCCAGCAGCTTAAACCCGACAGGGCAAGAGACCCAGTACTTC.